In this sample, the clone carrying this T cell receptor (beta chain) turned up a few times. Other DNA sequences of this sample code for an identical CDR3. The CDR3 sequence is 16 residues long. Between the trimmed V and J ends, which lost 0 bases and 0 bases, there was a span of 11 bases. From germline, CDR1 is SGHNT and CDR2 YYREEE (reference sequence). In the source study's methods: Estimation of nucleated cell counts was performed using reference gene primer amplification. This table comes from immunoSEQ multiplex PCR, and its TCRdb copy is limited to in-frame clones, with some not included. V and J calls and clone size are given by that table; D and trimming were obtained from the DNA. The data contain tens of thousands of clones, roughly 86% of them singletons. This entry belongs to a study of blood T cell repertoires in COVID-19. For the study at large: Spain, Italy and the United States supplied samples that represented acute and convalescent COVID-19. PBMCs, B-cell-depleted T cells, or T cells were the source of the cDNA or gDNA that made up the material.

The TCR comes from a human donor in a cohort sampled during active COVID-19. The genes are TRBV5-4 and TRBJ2-3; possibly TRBD1 for D (5 bases). The sequencing input was peripheral blood. The CDR3 coding sequence is TGTGCCAGCAGCTTGGACAGGCCGACCAGCACAGATACGCAGTATTTT. This sequence encodes CASSLDRPTSTDTQYF.